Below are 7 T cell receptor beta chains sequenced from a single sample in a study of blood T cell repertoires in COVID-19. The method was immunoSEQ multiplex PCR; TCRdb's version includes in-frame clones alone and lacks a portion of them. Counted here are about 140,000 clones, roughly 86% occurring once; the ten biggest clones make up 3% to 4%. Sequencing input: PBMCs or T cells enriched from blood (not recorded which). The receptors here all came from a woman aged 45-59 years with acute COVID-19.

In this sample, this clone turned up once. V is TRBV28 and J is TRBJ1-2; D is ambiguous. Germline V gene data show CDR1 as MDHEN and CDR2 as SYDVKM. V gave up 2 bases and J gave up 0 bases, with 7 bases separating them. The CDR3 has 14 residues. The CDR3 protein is CASSLSTANYGYTF. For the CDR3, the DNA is TGTGCCAGCAGTTTAAGTACAGCTAACTATGGCTACACCTTC.

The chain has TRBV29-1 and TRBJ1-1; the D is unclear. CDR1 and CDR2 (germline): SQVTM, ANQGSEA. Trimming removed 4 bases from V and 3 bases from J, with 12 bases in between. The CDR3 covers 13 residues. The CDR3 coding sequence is TGCAGCGTTGCTTGGGCCCTTGACACTGAAGCTTTCTTT. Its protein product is CSVAWALDTEAFF.

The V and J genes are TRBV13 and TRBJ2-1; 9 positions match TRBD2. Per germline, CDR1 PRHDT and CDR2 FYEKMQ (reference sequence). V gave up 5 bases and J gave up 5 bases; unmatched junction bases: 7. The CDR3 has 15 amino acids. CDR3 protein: CASSPSSGTDNEQFF. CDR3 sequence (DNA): TGTGCCAGCAGCCCCTCTAGCGGGACCGACAATGAGCAGTTCTTC.

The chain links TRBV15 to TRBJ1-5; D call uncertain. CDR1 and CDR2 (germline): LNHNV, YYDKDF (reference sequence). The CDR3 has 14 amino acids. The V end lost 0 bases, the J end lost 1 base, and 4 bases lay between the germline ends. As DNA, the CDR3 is TGTGCCACCAGCAGAGACAGGAGCAATCAGCCCCAGCATTTT. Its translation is CATSRDRSNQPQHF.

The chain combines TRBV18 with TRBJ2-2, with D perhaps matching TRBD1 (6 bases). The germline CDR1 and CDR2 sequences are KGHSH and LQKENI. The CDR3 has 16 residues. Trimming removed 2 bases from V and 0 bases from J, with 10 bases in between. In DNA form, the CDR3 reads TGTGCCAGCTCACCATATGGGGGCGCGAACACCGGGGAGCTGTTTTTT. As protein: CASSPYGGANTGELFF.

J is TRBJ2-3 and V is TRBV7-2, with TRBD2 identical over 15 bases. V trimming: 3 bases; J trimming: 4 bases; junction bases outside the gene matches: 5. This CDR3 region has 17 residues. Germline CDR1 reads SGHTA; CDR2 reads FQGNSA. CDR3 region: CASSFLGLAGGPDTQYF. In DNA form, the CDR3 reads TGTGCCAGCAGCTTCCTCGGACTAGCGGGAGGGCCAGATACGCAGTATTTT.

CDR3: CASSLRTGSRNQPQHF. The CDR3 nucleotides read TGTGCCAGCAGTTTGAGGACAGGGAGTCGCAATCAGCCCCAGCATTTT. The chain couples TRBV28 to TRBJ1-5, with 8 bases fitting TRBD1. The CDR3 sequence is 16 residues long. Trimming at V came to 3 bases and at J to 2 bases, leaving 6 bases not matched to a gene. Germline V gives CDR1 MDHEN, CDR2 SYDVKM.